These 26 T cell receptor beta chains were sequenced from one sample in a study of cytomegalovirus exposure and HLA in healthy donors. This PCR relied on a set of 60 Vbeta primers and 13 Jbeta primers. TCRdb's copy holds only in-frame clones and misses some; the assay was immunoSEQ multiplex PCR. This repertoire shows about 180,000 clones, about 78% found once; its top ten account for about 13%. The specimen was PBMCs. The source is a woman aged 45-65 years in good health and CMV-seropositive.

The gene calls are TRBV7-9 and TRBJ1-6; the D gene is possibly TRBD1 (6 bases). The CDR3 contains 15 residues. Trimming left V 4 bases short and J 9 bases short, with 16 bases between. Looked up from germline, CDR1 is SEHNR and CDR2 is FQNEAQ (reference sequence). The CDR3 region is CASSYPGTTGSPLHF. Here the CDR3 DNA reads TGTGCCAGCAGCTATCCCGGGACAACGGGTTCACCCCTCCACTTT.

The rearrangement uses TRBV7-6 and TRBJ2-3; D call uncertain. This CDR3 comprises 13 residues. Germline-derived CDR1 and CDR2 are SGHVS and FNYEAQ. V lost 4 bases and J lost 3, with 8 bases in between. The CDR3: CASSSRVTDTQYF. The DNA of the CDR3 is TGTGCCAGCAGCTCCCGGGTTACAGATACGCAGTATTTT.

The chain recombines TRBV14 with TRBJ2-7; D is possibly TRBD2 (6 bases). The length of the CDR3 is 14 residues. Trimming removed 4 bases at V and 2 bases at J, with 12 bases between. The V gene's germline CDR1 is SGHDN and CDR2 FVKESK. In DNA form, the CDR3 reads TGTGCCAGCAGCCTCGGTGGGGGGACCTACGAGCAGTACTTC. Its translation: CASSLGGGTYEQYF.

The rearrangement links TRBV10-3 to TRBJ1-4; TRBD1 agrees at 8 bases. The CDR3 totals 13 residues. After removal of 6 bases from V and 6 bases from J, the junction contained 3 bases not matched to a gene. Germline CDR1 and CDR2: ENHRY and SYGVKD. CDR3: CAIRGQGDEKLFF. The CDR3 DNA follows: TGTGCCATCAGAGGACAGGGTGATGAAAAACTGTTTTTT.

This clone was picked up one time. The V gene is TRBV6-6, the J gene TRBJ2-7, with a weak D call TRBD1 (5 bases). The length of the CDR3 is 12 residues. The germline V gene encodes CDR1 MNHNY and CDR2 SVGAGI (reference sequence). The germline V and J ends were trimmed by 6 bases and 3 bases, with 9 bases remaining between them. CDR3 sequence: CASRTRDYEQYF. The CDR3 coding sequence is TGTGCCAGCAGAACCAGGGACTACGAGCAGTACTTC.

V is TRBV11-1 and J is TRBJ2-1; maybe TRBD1 (6 bases). There are 16 residues in the CDR3. The V and J ends lost 1 base and 3 bases respectively, with 13 bases between them. Germline loops: CDR1 SGHAT, CDR2 FQDESV (reference sequence). The chain's CDR3 is CASSLEGDPYYNEQFF. CDR3 DNA sequence: TGTGCCAGCAGCTTAGAGGGGGACCCATACTACAATGAGCAGTTCTTC.

This chain uses TRBV27 with TRBJ2-2; 12 positions agree with TRBD2. This CDR3 has 15 residues. The germline V gene encodes CDR1 MNHEY and CDR2 SMNVEV (reference sequence). Germline trimming cut 4 bases from V and 7 bases from J; bases unmatched to any gene: 4. The CDR3 DNA follows: TGTGCCAGCAGTTCCACGACTAGCGGGGGCGGGGAGCTGTTTTTT. It encodes CASSSTTSGGGELFF.

The chain recombines TRBV7-6 with TRBJ2-3; 12 nucleotides line up with TRBD2. The germline CDR1 and CDR2 sequences are SGHVS and FNYEAQ. The CDR3 runs to 16 residues. V shed 2 bases, J shed 3 bases, and the junction held 3 bases outside the gene matches. The CDR3 DNA reads as TGTGCCAGCAGCTTACTAGCGGGGGGGGGTACAGATACGCAGTATTTT. It yields the protein CASSLLAGGGTDTQYF.

The chain has TRBV5-8 and TRBJ1-4, with a possible D match to TRBD1 (5 bases). Germline CDR1 SGHTS, CDR2 YDEGEE. This CDR3 spans 16 amino acids. The V and J ends lost 1 base and 4 bases respectively, with 14 bases between them. The CDR3 region is CASSLFAWGYNEKLFF. The CDR3 DNA is TGTGCCAGCAGCTTGTTCGCCTGGGGCTATAATGAAAAACTGTTTTTT.

The genes are TRBV6-5 and TRBJ2-7, with D perhaps TRBD2 (5 bases). V lost 6 bases to trimming and J lost 6 bases, with 9 bases between them. Germline CDR1 is MNHEY and CDR2 is SVGAGI. This CDR3 comprises 11 residues. CDR3 DNA: TGTGCCAGCAGCACTAGTCTCGAGCAGTACTTC. Amino acids: CASSTSLEQYF.

To note about this clone: Other DNA sequences of this sample code for an identical CDR3. This sequence joins TRBV2 and TRBJ1-1, with a weak D call TRBD1 (6 bases). The CDR3 is 14 amino acids. Germline-derived CDR1 and CDR2 are SNHLY and FYNNEI. V gave up 3 bases and J gave up 2 bases, with 10 bases separating them. CDR3 in DNA: TGTGCCAGCAGTGACCGAGGGACAAACACTGAAGCTTTCTTT. Its protein product is CASSDRGTNTEAFF.

V usage is TRBV7-7 and J usage is TRBJ2-3; the match to TRBD2 covers 8 bases. With 5 bases clipped from V and 7 bases from J, the junction kept 17 bases outside the gene matches. Germline V lookup: CDR1 SSHAT, CDR2 FNYEAQ (reference sequence). This CDR3 contains 17 residues. The CDR3 region is CASSPGQGRGEFNTQYF. CDR3 nucleotide sequence: TGTGCCAGCAGCCCGGGTCAGGGGCGGGGGGAGTTTAATACGCAGTATTTT.

The V and J genes are TRBV5-1 and TRBJ2-3, with D tentatively TRBD2 (5 bases). This CDR3 is 14 amino acids long. V was cut by 4 bases and J by 1 base, with 10 bases left in between. Germline V gene data show CDR1 as SGHRS and CDR2 as YFSETQ. The chain's CDR3 is CASSEEGRTDTQYF. For the CDR3, the DNA is TGCGCCAGCAGCGAAGAGGGCCGCACAGATACGCAGTATTTT. Filled out from reference TRBV5-1 and TRBJ2-3, the complete variable domain reads KAGVTQTPRYLIKTRGQQVTLSCSPISGHRSVSWYQQTPGQGLQFLFEYFSETQRNKGNFPGRFSGRQFSNSRSEMNVSTLELGDSALYLCASSEEGRTDTQYFGPGTRLTVL.

This chain links TRBV5-6 with TRBJ1-1, with D uncertain. This CDR3 is 12 amino acids long. Trimming cost V 2 bases and J 5 bases, with 7 bases left between them. Germline V gene lookup returns CDR1 SGHDT and CDR2 YYEEEE. The CDR3 coding sequence is TGTGCCAGCAGCTTAGAGGGTACTGAAGCTTTCTTT. Translated, it gives CASSLEGTEAFF.

This rearrangement joins TRBV18 to TRBJ1-3; D is ambiguous. V gave up 3 bases and J gave up 3 bases, with 12 bases separating them. CDR3 size: 15 residues. Germline V gene data show CDR1 as KGHSH and CDR2 as LQKENI. CDR3 nucleotides: TGTGCCAGCTCACCGGCTCGCAACCTTGGAAACACCATATATTTT. This codes for CASSPARNLGNTIYF.

Comments on this clone: A much more abundant neighbour one base away suggests this may be a read error. The sample holds other DNA sequences that translate to the same CDR3. This rearrangement joins TRBV6-6 to TRBJ2-7, with 7 bases identical to TRBD1. The germline gives CDR1 MNHNY, CDR2 SVGAGI (reference sequence). V trimming: 2 bases; J trimming: 6 bases; junction bases outside the gene matches: 1. The length of the CDR3 is 12 residues. This chain's CDR3 is CASSYPGGEQYF. CDR3 coding DNA: TGTGCCAGCAGTTACCCAGGGGGCGAGCAGTACTTC.

This chain uses TRBV6-6 with TRBJ2-7; no firm D call. Looked up from germline, CDR1 is MNHNY and CDR2 is SVGAGI (reference sequence). CDR3 length equals 13 residues. V was cut by 2 bases and J by 0 bases, with 5 bases left in between. The DNA of the CDR3 is TGTGCCAGCAGTTACCTATACTCCTACGAGCAGTACTTC. Protein: CASSYLYSYEQYF.

The genes are TRBV27 and TRBJ1-6, with a weak D call TRBD1 (6 bases). Trimming cost V 8 bases and J 4 bases, with 12 bases left between them. The germline CDR1 and CDR2 sequences are MNHEY and SMNVEV (reference sequence). This CDR3 region has 14 residues. CDR3 nucleotides: TGTGCCAGCGGAAACGACAGGTATAATTCACCCCTCCACTTT. Protein sequence: CASGNDRYNSPLHF.

The V call is TRBV18, the J call TRBJ1-2, with D hard to call. Trimming pared 0 bases from V and 0 bases from J, leaving 5 bases between. The CDR3 sequence is 14 residues long. Germline assignment: CDR1 KGHSH and CDR2 LQKENI. The CDR3 protein is CASSPPAPNYGYTF. For the CDR3, the DNA is TGTGCCAGCTCACCACCGGCCCCTAACTATGGCTACACCTTC.

This rearrangement joins TRBV6-5 to TRBJ1-5; D possibly corresponds to TRBD1 (6 bases). CDR1 and CDR2 from the germline V gene are MNHEY and SVGAGI. Trimming shortened V by 3 bases and J by 1 base, and 13 bases separated the two germline ends. The CDR3 is made up of 16 amino acids. CDR3 bases: TGTGCCAGCAGTTATGGGGGCTTTTCAAGCAATCAGCCCCAGCATTTT. Translating gives CASSYGGFSSNQPQHF.

About this clone itself: The CDR3 does not close with the conserved phenylalanine or tryptophan, likely indicating a read error. The chain's CDR3 is CASTLGQANSPLHL. CDR3 DNA sequence: TGTGCCAGCACCCTGGGACAGGCGAATTCACCCCTCCACCTT. V gene TRBV6-5 combines with J gene TRBJ1-6; 8 bases agree with TRBD1. CDR1 and CDR2 from the germline V gene are MNHEY and SVGAGI. CDR3 length: 14 residues. V gave up 7 bases and J gave up 7 bases; unmatched junction bases: 6.

V usage is TRBV6-5 and J usage is TRBJ2-5, with D possibly matching TRBD1 (6 bases). This CDR3 contains 15 residues. V gave up 7 bases and J gave up 11 bases, with 26 bases separating them. The germline V gene encodes CDR1 MNHEY and CDR2 SVGAGI. The CDR3 here is CASTTRGSRLYEQYF. The DNA of the CDR3 is TGTGCCAGCACCACCAGGGGCTCCCGTCTCTATGAGCAGTACTTC.

This clone was detected a few times. The rearrangement joins TRBV5-4 to TRBJ1-2; no definite D call. V shed 5 bases and J shed 4 bases, with 18 bases lying between them. Germline V gene sequence: CDR1 SGHNT, CDR2 YYREEE (reference sequence). The CDR3 sequence is 15 residues long. The CDR3, as DNA: TGTGCCAGCAGTCCCGAGGGATCCAATATCTATGGCTACACCTTC. This encodes CASSPEGSNIYGYTF.

The chain links TRBV6-1 to TRBJ2-3; 10 positions match TRBD1. Germline trimming cut 11 bases from V and 1 base from J; bases unmatched to any gene: 6. Germline loops: CDR1 MNHNS, CDR2 SASEGT. The CDR3 is 14 residues long. The CDR3 sequence: CAGRQGAGTDTQYF. The CDR3 bases are TGTGCCGGGAGACAGGGGGCGGGCACAGATACGCAGTATTTT.

This chain joins TRBV5-1 and TRBJ2-1; the D gene is possibly TRBD2 (6 bases). Trimming removed 0 bases from V and 0 bases from J, with 7 bases in between. The germline CDR1 and CDR2 sequences are SGHRS and YFSETQ. The CDR3 is 15 amino acids. Written as DNA, the CDR3 is TGCGCCAGCAGCTTGGTCGGGGGCTCCTACAATGAGCAGTTCTTC. This translates into CASSLVGGSYNEQFF.

This clone was seen just once. The chain combines TRBV19 with TRBJ1-2, with 8 nucleotides matching TRBD1. V gave up 2 bases and J gave up 5 bases; unmatched junction bases: 1. Germline CDR1 LNHDA, CDR2 SQIVND (reference sequence). The CDR3 extends over 13 amino acids. CDR3 coding DNA: TGTGCCAGTAGTATAAACAGGGGGTATGGCTACACCTTC. It translates to CASSINRGYGYTF.